One and the same sample provided the 30 T cell receptor beta chains below, sequenced in a study of blood T cell repertoires in COVID-19. Assay: immunoSEQ multiplex PCR; the TCRdb copy retains only in-frame clones and omits some. The table has 200,000 or so clones, about 85% seen once. Sequenced material: peripheral blood. The receptors were sampled from a human donor in a cohort sampled during active COVID-19.

The chain combines TRBV24-1 with TRBJ2-1; no definite D call. V was shortened by 5 bases and J by 8 bases, with 9 bases between the two germline ends. Germline V lookup: CDR1 KGHDR, CDR2 SFDVKD. CDR3 size: 12 residues. CDR3 sequence reads: CATSAIEHEQFF. The CDR3 DNA follows: TGTGCCACCAGTGCTATCGAACATGAGCAGTTCTTC.

The V and J genes are TRBV28 and TRBJ1-6; 9 bases line up with TRBD1. This CDR3 contains 17 residues. The V gene's germline CDR1 is MDHEN and CDR2 SYDVKM. The V segment lost 3 bases and the J segment 6 bases; nucleotides outside the gene matches: 9. CDR3 region: CASSFGGQGALNSPLHF. The CDR3 nucleotides are TGTGCCAGCAGTTTCGGGGGACAGGGCGCGCTTAATTCACCCCTCCACTTT.

This sequence joins TRBV2 and TRBJ2-6; possibly TRBD1 for D (5 bases). Germline V gene sequence: CDR1 SNHLY, CDR2 FYNNEI. CDR3 size: 15 residues. The V and J ends lost 10 bases and 1 base respectively, with 14 bases between them. DNA of the CDR3: TGTGCCACAGGGATCCTTACATCTGGGGCCAACGTCCTGACTTTC. It specifies CATGILTSGANVLTF.

J is TRBJ1-1 and V is TRBV7-9, with a possible D match to TRBD1 (5 bases). The V gene's germline CDR1 is SEHNR and CDR2 FQNEAQ (reference sequence). V was cut by 1 base and J by 3 bases, with 12 bases left in between. The CDR3 consists of 15 residues. The DNA of the CDR3 is TGTGCCAGCAGCTTAGGGTCAACGGGGGACACTGAAGCTTTCTTT. Protein sequence: CASSLGSTGDTEAFF.

The chain has TRBV3-1 (or the pseudogene TRBV3-2) and TRBJ1-4, with D possibly TRBD1 on 6 matching bases. The ends were cut back, 4 bases at V and 6 bases at J, with 15 bases in the middle. Germline V CDR1 and CDR2: LGHDT, YNNKEL (reference sequence). This CDR3 has 15 residues. The CDR3 region is CASSPPGTRHEKLFF. The CDR3 DNA follows: TGTGCCAGCAGCCCTCCCGGGACAAGACATGAAAAACTGTTTTTT.

Points on this clone: One end of the junction does not line up with germline, which may come from a read error. The chain uses TRBV3-1 (or the pseudogene TRBV3-2) and TRBJ1-6, with 11 bases fitting TRBD1. Germline CDR1 LGHDT, CDR2 YNNKEL (reference sequence). The CDR3 totals 18 residues. CDR3 nucleotides: TGTGCCAGCAGTCAAGCTCTGGACAGGGGGCGGTATAATTCACCCCTCCACTTT. It translates to CASSQALDRGRYNSPLHF.

V usage is TRBV6-5 and J usage is TRBJ2-7; no clear D gene. The CDR3 contains 14 residues. From germline, CDR1 is MNHEY and CDR2 SVGAGI. The ends were cut back, 4 bases at V and 2 bases at J, with 12 bases in the middle. The CDR3 DNA is TGTGCCAGCAGTTCCCTCCAGGAAACCTACGAGCAGTACTTC. It yields the protein CASSSLQETYEQYF.

CDR3 sequence: CASSQVRDTEAFF. Written as DNA, the CDR3 is TGTGCCAGCAGCCAAGTTCGGGACACTGAAGCTTTCTTT. The chain joins TRBV3-1 (or the pseudogene TRBV3-2) to TRBJ1-1; no firm D call. Deletions cut 1 base from V and 3 bases from J, with 6 bases between. Germline loops: CDR1 LGHDT, CDR2 YNNKEL (reference sequence). The CDR3 extends over 13 amino acids.

The chain employs TRBV6-5 and TRBJ2-7, with a weak D call TRBD1 (6 bases). The germline CDR1 and CDR2 sequences are MNHEY and SVGAGI. The CDR3 extends over 15 amino acids. The V end was cut by 6 bases, the J end by 2 bases, with 17 bases between. CDR3 coding DNA: TGTGCCAGCAGATTCCGGGACACCGGAACCTACGAGCAGTACTTC. It is translated as CASRFRDTGTYEQYF.

A single count supports this clone. This chain connects TRBV7-9 to TRBJ1-2; TRBD1 matches at 9 bases. This CDR3 is 16 amino acids long. From germline, CDR1 is SEHNR and CDR2 FQNEAQ (reference sequence). Germline trimming cut 1 base from V and 3 bases from J; bases unmatched to any gene: 6. The CDR3 loop is CASSLGYRGPHYGYTF. The CDR3, as DNA: TGTGCCAGCAGCTTAGGGTACAGGGGGCCTCACTATGGCTACACCTTC.

This clone has a single count. Here the CDR3 reads CASSSDSSTLQQYF. The CDR3 coding sequence is TGTGCCAGCAGCTCGGACTCTTCTACCCTTCAGCAGTACTTC. The gene calls are TRBV7-2 and TRBJ2-7; the D gene is possibly TRBD2 (5 bases). The CDR3 is 14 residues long. Trimming took 4 bases from V and 8 from J, leaving 18 bases between them. Germline loops: CDR1 SGHTA, CDR2 FQGNSA.

V and J are TRBV5-1 and TRBJ2-7, with 7 bases that match TRBD2. The length of the CDR3 is 16 residues. Germline CDR1 SGHRS, CDR2 YFSETQ. V shed 0 bases, J shed 0 bases, and the junction held 6 bases outside the gene matches. The CDR3 spells CASSLEPGRGSYEQYF. CDR3 nucleotide sequence: TGCGCCAGCAGCTTGGAGCCGGGGAGGGGCTCCTACGAGCAGTACTTC.

The J gene is TRBJ2-1, the V gene TRBV7-3; 10 positions agree with TRBD1. Unmatched junction bases numbered 3, after V lost 5 bases and J lost 5 bases. The CDR3 runs 14 residues. Germline CDR1 reads SGHTA; CDR2 reads FQGTGA. The CDR3 DNA sequence: TGTGCCAGCAGCCGGACAGGGGGGAACAATGAGCAGTTCTTC. It specifies CASSRTGGNNEQFF.

The chain joins TRBV27 to TRBJ2-3, with 7 bases identical to TRBD2. After removal of 8 bases from V and 3 bases from J, the junction contained 5 bases not matched to a gene. Germline V gives CDR1 MNHEY, CDR2 SMNVEV (reference sequence). The CDR3 contains 13 residues. CDR3 in DNA: TGTGCCAGCGGGGTTAGCGGGACAGATACGCAGTATTTT. Its protein is CASGVSGTDTQYF.

This rearrangement joins TRBV4-1 to TRBJ2-7; 9 bases map to TRBD1. Germline assignment: CDR1 MGHRA and CDR2 YSYEKL. The V and J ends lost 1 base and 2 bases, in that order; junction bases with no gene match: 3. The CDR3 has 15 residues. The CDR3 loop reads CASSQAWDRAYEQYF. Here the CDR3 DNA reads TGCGCCAGCAGCCAAGCGTGGGACAGGGCCTACGAGCAGTACTTC.

This clone showed up many times. The V and J genes are TRBV19 and TRBJ2-2; D gene uncertain. The CDR3 covers 15 residues. In germline, CDR1 is LNHDA, CDR2 SQIVND (reference sequence). V shed 8 bases and J shed 0 bases, with 13 bases lying between them. The CDR3 DNA reads TGTGCCAGTGCACTTGGGCAAGCGAACACCGGGGAGCTGTTTTTT. It specifies CASALGQANTGELFF.

The chain is built from TRBV28 and TRBJ1-2; D is possibly TRBD1 (6 bases). The CDR3 has 13 residues. Trimming removed 5 bases from V and 6 bases from J, with 13 bases in between. Germline V gene lookup returns CDR1 MDHEN and CDR2 SYDVKM. The CDR3 nucleotides read TGTGCCAGCAGTCCGGCAGGGGACCATGGCTACACCTTC. Its protein product is CASSPAGDHGYTF.

DNA of the CDR3: TGTGCCAGCAGGTCGGACACATACAATGAGCAGTTCTTC. It codes for CASRSDTYNEQFF. This chain joins TRBV2 and TRBJ2-1; weak D call: TRBD1 (5 bases). The V gene's germline CDR1 is SNHLY and CDR2 FYNNEI. The CDR3 loop spans 13 amino acids. V gave up 6 bases and J gave up 4 bases, with 10 bases separating them.

The V and J genes are TRBV11-2 and TRBJ1-5, with D maybe TRBD1 (6 bases). The CDR3 totals 14 residues. V lost 3 bases and J lost 4, with 10 bases in between. CDR1 is SGHAT and CDR2 is FQNNGV in the germline V gene. The CDR3 protein is CASSFSQGNQPQHF. CDR3 in DNA: TGTGCCAGCAGCTTTTCCCAGGGGAATCAGCCCCAGCATTTT. Together with reference TRBV11-2 and TRBJ1-5, the CDR3 gives the full variable domain: EAGVAQSPRYKIIEKRQSVAFWCNPISGHATLYWYQQILGQGPKLLIQFQNNGVVDDSQLPKDRFSAERLKGVDSTLKIQPAKLEDSAVYLCASSFSQGNQPQHFGDGTRLSIL.

The genes are TRBV7-9 and TRBJ2-3; the D is unclear. CDR1 and CDR2 (germline): SEHNR, FQNEAQ (reference sequence). The ends were cut back, 1 base at V and 6 bases at J, with 17 bases in the middle. The CDR3 has 16 amino acids. CDR3 in amino acids: CASSLERDGSRDTQYF. CDR3 bases: TGTGCCAGCAGCTTAGAGCGCGACGGGTCTAGGGATACGCAGTATTTT.

Notes on this clone: An end of the junction does not agree with germline; a read error may underlie this. The CDR3 region has the DNA TGTGCCAGCAGCGTAGTTGGGATGGAGGGAAAGCGGCTCTTT. Amino acid sequence: CASSVVGMEGKRLF. The chain uses TRBV9 and TRBJ1-1; no firm D call. Germline V CDR1 and CDR2: SGDLS, YYNGEE. The CDR3 consists of 14 residues.

This clone was detected a few times. The chain is built from TRBV6-5 and TRBJ1-4, with D perhaps TRBD1 (6 bases). Germline-derived CDR1 and CDR2 are MNHEY and SVGAGI. The length of the CDR3 is 13 residues. Trimming pared 6 bases from V and 4 bases from J, leaving 9 bases between. For the CDR3, the DNA is TGTGCCAGCAGGCTACAGGGTAATGAAAAACTGTTTTTT. It encodes CASRLQGNEKLFF.

The chain combines TRBV3-1 (or the pseudogene TRBV3-2) with TRBJ1-2; 9 bases are shared with TRBD1. CDR1 LGHDT and CDR2 YNNKEL come from the germline V gene (reference sequence). V shed 2 bases, J shed 6 bases, and the junction held 10 bases outside the gene matches. The CDR3 runs to 16 residues. CDR3 region: CASSQKWDREADGYTF. The CDR3 DNA follows: TGTGCCAGCAGCCAAAAGTGGGACAGGGAGGCGGATGGCTACACCTTC.

J is TRBJ1-2 and V is TRBV5-1; TRBD1 aligns across 7 bases. The trim removed 3 bases at V and 8 bases at J, leaving 7 bases unmatched. CDR3 length: 13 amino acids. Germline CDR1 is SGHRS and CDR2 is YFSETQ. CDR3 DNA sequence: TGCGCCAGCAGCTATGACAGGGAACAGGGCTACACCTTC. Protein: CASSYDREQGYTF.

The chain combines TRBV29-1 with TRBJ2-5; possible D gene TRBD2, 6 bases. Trimming removed 1 base from V and 1 base from J, with 13 bases in between. The length of the CDR3 is 15 residues. CDR1 and CDR2 (germline): SQVTM, ANQGSEA. CDR3 protein: CSVEGVAEFQETQYF. CDR3 nucleotides: TGCAGCGTTGAAGGCGTAGCGGAATTCCAAGAGACCCAGTACTTC.

V gene TRBV4-2 combines with J gene TRBJ2-7, with D possibly being TRBD2 (6 bases). The CDR3 covers 15 residues. Germline V gene sequence: CDR1 LGHNA, CDR2 YNFKEQ. Trimming left V 2 bases short and J 6 bases short, with 17 bases between. The CDR3 DNA reads as TGTGCCAGCAGCCAACTGCGGGATCCTAAATTCGAGCAGTACTTC. Amino acids: CASSQLRDPKFEQYF.

This clone was found once. V gene TRBV19 combines with J gene TRBJ2-3; 8 bases fit TRBD1. CDR3 length equals 15 residues. The junction had 4 bases not matched to a gene; V was cut back by 5 bases and J by 0 bases. Germline V lookup: CDR1 LNHDA, CDR2 SQIVND (reference sequence). The CDR3 sequence is CASSGAGGSTDTQYF. CDR3 DNA sequence: TGTGCCAGTAGTGGAGCAGGGGGCAGCACAGATACGCAGTATTTT. The entire variable domain, with the rest obtained from reference TRBV19 and TRBJ2-3, is as follows: DGGITQSPKYLFRKEGQNVTLSCEQNLNHDAMYWYRQDPGQGLRLIYYSQIVNDFQKGDIAEGYSVSREKKESFPLTVTSAQKNPTAFYLCASSGAGGSTDTQYFGPGTRLTVL.

The chain combines TRBV5-1 with TRBJ2-3; 7 bases are a match to TRBD2. The CDR3 contains 14 residues. Germline assignment: CDR1 SGHRS and CDR2 YFSETQ. V trimming: 3 bases; J trimming: 4 bases; junction bases outside the gene matches: 5. The CDR3 loop is CASSSGTTPDTQYF. The CDR3 DNA sequence: TGCGCCAGCAGCTCCGGGACTACTCCAGATACGCAGTATTTT.

This chain joins TRBV7-3 and TRBJ2-1, with TRBD1 identical over 8 bases. CDR3 length: 15 residues. J was trimmed by 0 bases and V by 5 bases; bases with no gene match: 3. Germline CDR1 is SGHTA and CDR2 is FQGTGA. This chain's CDR3 is CASSPDRGSYNEQFF. In nucleotides, the CDR3 is TGTGCCAGCAGCCCAGACAGGGGCTCCTACAATGAGCAGTTCTTC.

The V and J genes are TRBV7-6 and TRBJ2-2; no definite D call. V shed 3 bases and J shed 4 bases, with 9 bases lying between them. CDR1 is SGHVS and CDR2 is FNYEAQ in the germline V gene. The length of the CDR3 is 14 residues. The CDR3 DNA reads TGTGCCAGCAGCTTTCGCAGCGTCACCGGGGAGCTGTTTTTT. It specifies CASSFRSVTGELFF.